This TCR beta chain emerged from a study of T cell repertoires in cytomegalovirus infection. The overall study: Epitope selection comprised recently identified HLA-C-restricted CMV epitopes and well-studied HLA-B-restricted CMV epitopes. In public TCR beta signatures, there were indications of both CMV infection and matching HLA type. Overall study findings and caveats: The ex vivo response was dominated by HLA-C-restricted CMV-specific TCR beta clonotypes. Of the TCR beta families, the public ones yielded a cumulative frequency that identified carriers of CMV plus the relevant HLA.

TCRdb itself ran the reads through MiXCR, one entry per CDR3 protein. Found here are roughly 990,000 distinct CDR3 sequences, around a third of them singletons; the top ten hold over 12%. Germline V gene data show CDR1 as LNHNV and CDR2 as YYDKDF (reference sequence). V shed 3 bases, J shed 4 bases, and the junction held 8 bases outside the gene matches. The CDR3 is made up of 16 amino acids. With respect to this clonotype: The antigen remains undetermined.

This TCR was recovered from a human donor in good health (CMV status not recorded). Some clones in this sample may be carry-over from other donors' samples. The rearrangement uses TRBV15 and TRBJ2-3, with 9 bases matching TRBD1. Sequenced here: cultured CD8+ T cells from PBMCs, sampled from culture after CMV antigen stimulation. The CDR3 sequence is CATSRDGTGPPDTQYF. The CDR3 bases are TGTGCCACCAGCAGGGACGGGACAGGGCCTCCAGATACGCAGTATTTT.